This T cell receptor (beta chain) is drawn from a study of shared clonotypes between healthy human individuals. Per sorted-subset replicate PCR, input was roughly 200 ng DNA, representing some 30,000 T cell genomes. Sequencing used immunoSEQ multiplex PCR; TCRdb keeps in-frame clones, though not all of them. The sample consists of approximately 1.9 million clones, around 93% of them appearing once. Naive CD8 cells lacked CD45RO, underwent positive selection for CCR7 and left out terminally differentiated effector memory CD45RA+ cells. Donors were healthy HIV-negative adults without recent acute infections or vaccinations. The receptor was derived from a man younger than 35 in good health. Some clones in this sample may be carry-over from other donors' samples. Sequencing was carried out using naive CD8+ T cells from PBMCs.

The CDR3 DNA is TGTGCCAGCAGGCTTCCGGGACAGACTAATGAAAAACTGTTTTTT. Protein sequence: CASRLPGQTNEKLFF. The chain links TRBV2 to TRBJ1-4; TRBD1 matches 7 bases. Germline-derived CDR1 and CDR2 are SNHLY and FYNNEI. CDR3 length equals 15 residues. After removal of 6 bases from V and 2 bases from J, the junction contained 6 bases not matched to a gene.